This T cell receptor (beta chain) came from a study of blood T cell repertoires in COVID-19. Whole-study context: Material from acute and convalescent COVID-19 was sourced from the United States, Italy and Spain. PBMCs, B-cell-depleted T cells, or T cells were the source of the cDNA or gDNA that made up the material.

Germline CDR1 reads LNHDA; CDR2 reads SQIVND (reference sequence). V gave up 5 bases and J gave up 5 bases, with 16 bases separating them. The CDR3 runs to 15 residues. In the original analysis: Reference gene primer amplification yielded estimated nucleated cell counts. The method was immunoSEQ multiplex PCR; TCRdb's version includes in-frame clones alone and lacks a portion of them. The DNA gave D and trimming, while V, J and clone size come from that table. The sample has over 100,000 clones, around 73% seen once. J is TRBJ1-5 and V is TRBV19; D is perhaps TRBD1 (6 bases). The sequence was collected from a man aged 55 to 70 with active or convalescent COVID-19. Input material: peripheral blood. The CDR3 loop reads CASSSGHFGDQPQHF. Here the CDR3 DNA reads TGTGCCAGTAGTTCGGGACACTTTGGCGATCAGCCCCAGCATTTT.